The 11 T cell receptor beta chains in this list originate from one sample, sequenced in a study of glioma-infiltrating T cells. The iRepertoire nested amplicon-rescue multiplex PCR amplified TCR alpha and beta CDR3s from RNA. Each CDR3 protein gets one entry after TCRdb re-called the multiplex PCR reads with MiXCR. The sample has about 12,000 distinct CDR3 sequences; more than 20% are singletons. Sequenced input: glioma tissue, nonneoplastic brain tissue, or PBMCs (not recorded which). The receptors originated from a human donor with low-grade glioma or glioblastoma, undergoing nonglioma brain surgery, or in good health (not recorded which).

This clonotype was seen at least ten times. This chain links TRBV6-1 with TRBJ1-4; no firm D call. The CDR3 loop spans 13 amino acids. Germline assignment: CDR1 MNHNS and CDR2 SASEGT. Between the trimmed V and J ends, which lost 8 bases and 4 bases, there was a span of 11 bases. CDR3 amino acids: CASREGYNEKLFF. The CDR3 nucleotides read TGTGCCAGCCGGGAGGGCTATAATGAAAAACTGTTTTTT.

This clonotype was seen a few times. This sequence joins TRBV2 and TRBJ2-1, with D tentatively TRBD1 (5 bases). V gave up 8 bases and J gave up 5 bases, with 13 bases separating them. The CDR3 has 13 residues. Germline values: CDR1 SNHLY, CDR2 FYNNEI. CDR3 sequence (DNA): TGTGCCAGCGGAAGAACAGGCCACAATGAGCAGTTCTTC. This gives the protein CASGRTGHNEQFF.

The rearrangement uses TRBV19 and TRBJ2-7; 8 bases fit TRBD1. The CDR3 totals 13 residues. The germline V gene encodes CDR1 LNHDA and CDR2 SQIVND (reference sequence). Germline trimming cut 3 bases from V and 3 bases from J; bases unmatched to any gene: 1. CDR3 nucleotides: TGTGCCAGTAGTATTGGACAGGGCTACGAGCAGTACTTC. Translating it yields CASSIGQGYEQYF.

Ten or more counts support this clonotype. The CDR3 sequence is CASRTRVANYGYTF. The CDR3 coding sequence is TGTGCCAGCAGGACCCGGGTCGCTAACTATGGCTACACCTTC. The chain is built from TRBV28 and TRBJ1-2; D is unclear. The germline V gene has CDR1 MDHEN and CDR2 SYDVKM. The length of the CDR3 is 14 residues. The V gene lost 6 bases and the J gene lost 0 bases, with 11 bases spanning the gap.

This clonotype was detected a few times. This could be a read error, since a much larger clone is one nucleotide away. The chain employs TRBV7-6 and TRBJ2-3; D uncertain. This CDR3 has 13 residues. The V gene lost 3 bases and the J gene lost 3 bases, with 7 bases spanning the gap. Germline V CDR1 and CDR2: SGHVS, FNYEAQ. The DNA for the CDR3 is TGTGCCAGCAGCTTGGACCAGACAGATACGCAGTATTTT. This codes for CASSLDQTDTQYF.

The V gene is TRBV11-3, the J gene TRBJ2-1; D remains ambiguous. CDR1 SGHNT and CDR2 YENEEA come from the germline V gene. CDR3 length equals 13 residues. Deletions cut 1 base from V and 9 bases from J, with 10 bases between. CDR3 sequence: CASSLVGWGEQFF. The CDR3 DNA follows: TGTGCCAGCAGCTTAGTGGGGTGGGGTGAGCAGTTCTTC.

In the case of this clonotype: A much larger clone differs by one base, so this may be a read error. The gene calls are TRBV6-1 and TRBJ2-3; D unclear. Germline V gene data show CDR1 as MNHNS and CDR2 as SASEGT. The CDR3 sequence is 17 residues long. V lost 5 bases and J 0 bases, leaving 18 bases between the germline ends. This chain's CDR3 is CASSHSTTTKSTDTQYF. In nucleotides, the CDR3 is TGTGCCAGCAGTCACAGTACAACAACGAAGAGCACAGATACGCAGTATTTT.

A note on this clonotype: Given a much more abundant clone one base away, this may be a read error. The genes are TRBV6-1 and TRBJ1-1; D is ambiguous. This CDR3 comprises 13 residues. Germline V gene sequence: CDR1 MNHNS, CDR2 SASEGT. This CDR3 reads CAGSRPQSPEAFF. CDR3 bases: TGTGCCGGCAGCAGACCTCAGAGCCCTGAAGCTTTCTTT.

This clonotype has only a few counts. Here the CDR3 reads CASSRAGLADQETQYF. DNA for the CDR3: TGCGCCAGCAGCCGCGCGGGACTAGCGGACCAAGAGACCCAGTACTTC. The chain employs TRBV4-1 and TRBJ2-5, with 11 bases fitting TRBD2. The CDR3 loop spans 16 amino acids. Germline-derived CDR1 and CDR2 are MGHRA and YSYEKL. V was clipped by 4 bases and J by 0 bases; unmatched bases: 4.

In regard to this clonotype: A read error may explain this, as a much larger clone is one base away. The genes are TRBV20-1 and TRBJ2-5; D might be TRBD1 or TRBD2, each matching 5 bases. Between the trimmed V and J ends, which lost 6 bases and 2 bases, there was a span of 19 bases. This CDR3 has 15 amino acids. Germline CDR1 is DFQATT and CDR2 is SNEGSKA (reference sequence). The CDR3 nucleotides read TGCAGTGCAATCGGGGCGGATGGTCCACAAGAGACCCAGTACTTC. Encoded protein: CSAIGADGPQETQYF.

The gene calls are TRBV5-4 and TRBJ2-7, with TRBD2 identical over 15 bases. The CDR3 consists of 15 residues. Germline assignment: CDR1 SGHNT and CDR2 YYREEE (reference sequence). V lost 4 bases and J lost 4; bases outside the gene matches: 3. The CDR3 DNA follows: TGTGCCAGCAGCCCCGGACTAGCGGGAGGGTACGAGCAGTACTTC. This sequence encodes CASSPGLAGGYEQYF.